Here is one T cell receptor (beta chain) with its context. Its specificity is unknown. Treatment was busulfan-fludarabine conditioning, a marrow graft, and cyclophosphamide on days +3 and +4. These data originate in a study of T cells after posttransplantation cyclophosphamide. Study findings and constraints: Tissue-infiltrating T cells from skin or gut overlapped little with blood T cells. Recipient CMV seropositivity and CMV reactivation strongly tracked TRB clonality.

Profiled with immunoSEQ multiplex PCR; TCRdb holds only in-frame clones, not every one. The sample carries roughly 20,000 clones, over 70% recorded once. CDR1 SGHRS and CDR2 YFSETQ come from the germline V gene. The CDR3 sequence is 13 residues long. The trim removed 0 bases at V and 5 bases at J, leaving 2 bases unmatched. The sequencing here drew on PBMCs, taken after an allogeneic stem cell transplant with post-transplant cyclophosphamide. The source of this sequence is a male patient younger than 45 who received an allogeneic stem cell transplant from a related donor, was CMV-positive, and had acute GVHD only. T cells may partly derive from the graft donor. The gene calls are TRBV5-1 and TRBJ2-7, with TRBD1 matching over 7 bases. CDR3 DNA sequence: TGCGCCAGCAGCTTGGGACAGGGCGACGAGCAGTACTTC. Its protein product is CASSLGQGDEQYF.